The 27 T cell receptor beta chains below all came from one sample that was sequenced in a study of T-cell memory formation after mild COVID-19. TCRdb processed the 5' RACE reads anew with MiXCR; each CDR3 protein has one entry. The repertoire includes about 350,000 distinct CDR3 sequences, around 15% of them detected once, and about a fifth sits in the top ten. The sequenced material came from PBMCs or a T cell subset sorted from them (not recorded which). The receptors originated from a man in his late teens or twenties who had mild COVID-19 (a few samples of this study predate the infection). Cell type and time point are not known.

This sequence joins TRBV4-3 and TRBJ1-3; D is perhaps TRBD1 (5 bases). V was clipped by 4 bases and J by 4 bases, with 14 bases between them. In germline, CDR1 is LGHNA, CDR2 YSLEER. CDR3 length equals 15 residues. This chain's CDR3 is CASSRGGGFGNTIYF. CDR3 nucleotide sequence: TGCGCCAGCAGCCGAGGTGGGGGGTTCGGAAACACCATATATTTT.

In nucleotides, the CDR3 is TGCGCCAGCAGCCAAGCCCCGGGGGCCGGCTATGGCTACACCTTC. It encodes CASSQAPGAGYGYTF. V usage is TRBV4-1 and J usage is TRBJ1-2, with D maybe TRBD1 (6 bases). V lost 1 base and J lost 4, with 13 bases in between. Per the germline V gene, CDR1 is MGHRA and CDR2 is YSYEKL. The CDR3 loop spans 15 amino acids.

This chain links TRBV5-6 with TRBJ1-3; D remains ambiguous. V was trimmed by 2 bases and J by 2 bases, leaving 5 bases between them. CDR3 length: 13 amino acids. Germline CDR1 is SGHDT and CDR2 is YYEEEE. Written as DNA, the CDR3 is TGTGCCAGCAGCTTAGTTACTGGAAACACCATATATTTT. Its translation: CASSLVTGNTIYF.

The chain combines TRBV5-4 with TRBJ2-2; D is ambiguous. The V end was cut by 3 bases, the J end by 10 bases, with 10 bases between. Germline values: CDR1 SGHNT, CDR2 YYREEE (reference sequence). The CDR3 is made up of 12 amino acids. DNA of the CDR3: TGTGCCAGCAGCTCCACAGAAGCGGAGCTGTTTTTT. Residues: CASSSTEAELFF.

This rearrangement joins TRBV7-2 to TRBJ2-7; D not resolved. V dropped 1 base and J dropped 2 bases, with 9 bases sitting between them. The CDR3 has 14 residues. Germline CDR1 reads SGHTA; CDR2 reads FQGNSA. The CDR3 DNA is TGTGCCAGCAGCTTAGGAGTCCCTGCCTACGAGCAGTACTTC. As protein: CASSLGVPAYEQYF.

This clonotype occurred many times. V is TRBV6-1 and J is TRBJ2-5, with 15 positions matching TRBD2. V lost 6 bases to trimming and J lost 5 bases; unmatched junction nucleotides: 7. Germline values: CDR1 MNHNS, CDR2 SASEGT. This CDR3 comprises 16 residues. The CDR3 bases are TGTGCCAGCAGGGGACTAGCGGGGGGCCGGTGGGAGACCCAGTACTTC. It specifies CASRGLAGGRWETQYF.

The V gene is TRBV19, the J gene TRBJ2-3; D might be TRBD1 or TRBD2, each matching 5 bases. The V end was cut by 8 bases, the J end by 4 bases, with 16 bases between. This CDR3 contains 14 residues. Germline V gene data show CDR1 as LNHDA and CDR2 as SQIVND (reference sequence). CDR3 DNA: TGTGCCAGTGGGGGTAATGGAGGCCCAGATACGCAGTATTTT. Encoded protein: CASGGNGGPDTQYF.

This chain joins TRBV20-1 and TRBJ2-7, with D possibly being TRBD1 (5 bases). Trimming shortened V by 3 bases and J by 0 bases, and 6 bases separated the two germline ends. This CDR3 is built from 12 residues. Germline V gene sequence: CDR1 DFQATT, CDR2 SNEGSKA (reference sequence). The CDR3 DNA sequence: TGCAGTGCTAGGACAGTCTCCTACGAGCAGTACGTC. Translating gives CSARTVSYEQYV.

The chain employs TRBV5-1 and TRBJ2-3; TRBD2 is a possible D gene (5 bases). Trimming took off 4 bases at V and 2 bases at J, with 14 bases between the two ends. Germline V CDR1 and CDR2: SGHRS, YFSETQ. The length of the CDR3 is 15 residues. CDR3 DNA sequence: TGCGCCAGCAGCCGGAGGACTCCCTCCACAGATACGCAGTATTTT. Amino acid sequence: CASSRRTPSTDTQYF. Complete variable domain (other parts from reference TRBV5-1 and TRBJ2-3): KAGVTQTPRYLIKTRGQQVTLSCSPISGHRSVSWYQQTPGQGLQFLFEYFSETQRNKGNFPGRFSGRQFSNSRSEMNVSTLELGDSALYLCASSRRTPSTDTQYFGPGTRLTVL.

This sequence joins TRBV29-1 and TRBJ2-7, with unresolved D. The CDR3 covers 12 residues. Germline CDR1 and CDR2: SQVTM and ANQGSEA. V lost 3 bases and J 5 bases, leaving 11 bases between the germline ends. The CDR3 reads CSVEDDPNEQYF. The CDR3 nucleotides are TGCAGCGTTGAGGATGATCCTAACGAGCAGTACTTC.

J is TRBJ2-3 and V is TRBV29-1; a weak D match, TRBD1 (5 bases). Looked up from germline, CDR1 is SQVTM and CDR2 is ANQGSEA. This CDR3 comprises 12 residues. Trimming left V 4 bases short and J 6 bases short, with 11 bases between. CDR3 loop: CSVVDIQDTQYF. CDR3 coding DNA: TGCAGCGTTGTGGACATTCAGGATACGCAGTATTTT.

The chain joins TRBV3-1 to TRBJ2-1; D gene uncertain. Germline V CDR1 and CDR2: LGHDT, YNNKEL (reference sequence). V lost 2 bases and J lost 8, with 4 bases in between. The CDR3 runs to 11 residues. CDR3 in amino acids: CASSQLHEQFF. Here the CDR3 DNA reads TGTGCCAGCAGCCAACTTCATGAGCAGTTCTTC.

Only a few counts were recorded for this clonotype. The genes are TRBV5-1 and TRBJ2-1; TRBD2 might be the D (6 bases). The germline V gene has CDR1 SGHRS and CDR2 YFSETQ. The V end was cut by 0 bases, the J end by 5 bases, with 15 bases between. The CDR3 totals 16 residues. CDR3 sequence reads: CASSLASGRRDNEQFF. As DNA, the CDR3 is TGCGCCAGCAGCTTGGCCTCGGGTCGGAGGGACAATGAGCAGTTCTTC.

This clonotype has at least ten counts. The chain has TRBV6-5 and TRBJ1-5; unclear D gene. Trimming took 5 bases from V and 4 from J, leaving 12 bases between them. The CDR3 has 14 residues. The germline V gene encodes CDR1 MNHEY and CDR2 SVGAGI. The CDR3 reads CASSPRTLNQPQHF. For the CDR3, the DNA is TGTGCCAGCAGTCCTCGGACCCTTAATCAGCCCCAGCATTTT.

Ten or more counts support this clonotype. V and J are TRBV4-3 and TRBJ2-5, with 7 bases identical to TRBD2. V shed 1 base and J 3 bases; nucleotides not matched to a gene: 2. The CDR3 is 14 amino acids. CDR1 and CDR2 (germline): LGHNA, YSLEER. CDR3 DNA sequence: TGCGCCAGCAGCCAAGCAGGACTAGAAGAGACCCAGTACTTC. Residues: CASSQAGLEETQYF.

This clonotype was seen a few times. V and J are TRBV6-5 and TRBJ2-7, with D possibly TRBD1 on 5 matching bases. CDR3 size: 14 residues. Trimming shortened V by 0 bases and J by 6 bases, and 12 bases separated the two germline ends. Looked up from germline, CDR1 is MNHEY and CDR2 is SVGAGI. The CDR3 loop is CASSYSPAGSEQYF. In DNA, the CDR3 is TGTGCCAGCAGTTACTCCCCCGCAGGGTCCGAGCAGTACTTC.

The chain uses TRBV15 and TRBJ2-6; D is possibly TRBD2 (7 bases). The CDR3 consists of 14 residues. V shed 9 bases and J shed 4 bases, with 13 bases lying between them. Germline V gives CDR1 LNHNV, CDR2 YYDKDF (reference sequence). The CDR3 region has the DNA TGTGCCACGGGGGGGGGGCCCGGGGCCAACGTCCTGACTTTC. It codes for CATGGGPGANVLTF. Full variable domain (rest looked up from reference TRBV15 and TRBJ2-6): DAMVIQNPRYQVTQFGKPVTLSCSQTLNHNVMYWYQQKSSQAPKLLFHYYDKDFNNEADTPDNFQSRRPNTSFCFLDIRSPGLGDTAMYLCATGGGPGANVLTFGAGSRLTVL.

This sequence joins TRBV6-2 or TRBV6-3 and TRBJ2-3; D possibly corresponds to TRBD2 (6 bases). Germline lookup yields CDR1 MNHEY and CDR2 SVGEGT. Trimming cost V 8 bases and J 1 base, with 10 bases left between them. The CDR3 contains 13 residues. This CDR3 reads CASRASGTDTQYF. The DNA for the CDR3 is TGTGCCAGCCGGGCTAGCGGCACAGATACGCAGTATTTT.

This clonotype was seen only a few times. The V call is TRBV5-1, the J call TRBJ1-3; unclear D gene. CDR1 and CDR2 from the germline V gene are SGHRS and YFSETQ. The CDR3 length is 14 residues. The V and J ends lost 2 bases and 0 bases respectively, with 6 bases between them. CDR3 sequence (DNA): TGCGCCAGCAGCTTTGGTGACTCTGGAAACACCATATATTTT. It codes for CASSFGDSGNTIYF.

This clonotype appeared a few times. This chain uses TRBV4-2 with TRBJ1-3; possible D gene TRBD1, 5 bases. The V end was cut by 4 bases, the J end by 0 bases, with 10 bases between. Germline CDR1 is LGHNA and CDR2 is YNFKEQ. The CDR3 is made up of 15 amino acids. CDR3 nucleotide sequence: TGTGCCAGCAGCCTCGACAGCAGCTCTGGAAACACCATATATTTT. Translated: CASSLDSSSGNTIYF.

This sequence joins TRBV30 and TRBJ1-2; D gene unclear. The CDR3 length is 12 residues. Germline values: CDR1 GTSNPN, CDR2 SVGIG (reference sequence). Trimming cost V 2 bases and J 1 base, with 5 bases left between them. The DNA for the CDR3 is TGTGCCTGGAGTATCGGTAACTATGGCTACACCTTC. Protein: CAWSIGNYGYTF.

This clonotype was counted only a few times. V usage is TRBV5-4 and J usage is TRBJ2-5; 7 nucleotides agree with TRBD1. The V gene's germline CDR1 is SGHNT and CDR2 YYREEE (reference sequence). This CDR3 is 15 amino acids long. The V gene end was trimmed by 5 bases and the J gene end by 2 bases; junction bases not matched to a gene: 9. CDR3 bases: TGTGCCAGCAGGGGGTGGGACAGCCCACAAGAGACCCAGTACTTC. Translation: CASRGWDSPQETQYF.

This clonotype was picked up a small number of times. The CDR3: CASSSGQEETQYF. The CDR3 nucleotides are TGTGCCAGCAGTTCCGGACAGGAAGAGACCCAGTACTTC. J is TRBJ2-5 and V is TRBV28; TRBD1 matches at 7 bases. The CDR3 has 13 residues. Germline V gives CDR1 MDHEN, CDR2 SYDVKM. Germline trimming cut 4 bases from V and 3 bases from J; bases unmatched to any gene: 2.

The V call is TRBV7-2, the J call TRBJ2-7; maybe TRBD2 (6 bases). The CDR3 length is 13 residues. V lost 2 bases and J lost 6, with 11 bases in between. CDR1 is SGHTA, CDR2 FQGNSA, per germline. The CDR3 region has the DNA TGTGCCAGCAGCTTAATATTGGAGGGCGAGCAGTACGTC. Translation: CASSLILEGEQYV.

V is TRBV11-3 and J is TRBJ2-7; D not certain. CDR1 and CDR2 from the germline V gene are SGHNT and YENEEA. With 1 base removed from V and 6 bases from J, the gap between germline ends came to 16 bases. The CDR3 runs to 15 residues. CDR3 region: CASSLGPTTGSEQYF. DNA for the CDR3: TGTGCCAGCAGCTTAGGACCGACCACGGGTTCCGAGCAGTACTTC.

This chain joins TRBV29-1 and TRBJ2-2; no clear D gene. Germline values: CDR1 SQVTM, CDR2 ANQGSEA. The CDR3 runs 13 residues. V lost 3 bases, J lost 1 base, and 6 bases lay in between. The CDR3 loop reads CSVEDQNTGELFF. The CDR3 bases are TGCAGCGTTGAGGATCAGAACACCGGGGAGCTGTTTTTT.

This clonotype was recorded many times. The gene calls are TRBV11-2 and TRBJ2-7; 12 bases line up with TRBD2. V trimming: 6 bases; J trimming: 4 bases; junction bases outside the gene matches: 1. The CDR3 contains 13 residues. The germline V gene encodes CDR1 SGHAT and CDR2 FQNNGV. This CDR3 reads CASRGTSGYEQYV. The CDR3, as DNA: TGTGCCAGCAGGGGGACTAGCGGGTACGAGCAGTACGTC.